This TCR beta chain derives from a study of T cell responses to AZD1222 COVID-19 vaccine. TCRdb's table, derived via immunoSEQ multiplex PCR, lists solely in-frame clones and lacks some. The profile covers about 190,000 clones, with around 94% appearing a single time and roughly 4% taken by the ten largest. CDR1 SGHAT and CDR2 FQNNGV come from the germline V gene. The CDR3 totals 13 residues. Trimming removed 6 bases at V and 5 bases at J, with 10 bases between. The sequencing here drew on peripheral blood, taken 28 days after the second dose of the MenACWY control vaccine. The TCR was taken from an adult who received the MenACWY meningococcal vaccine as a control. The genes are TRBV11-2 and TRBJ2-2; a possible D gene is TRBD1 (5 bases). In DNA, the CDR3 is TGTGCCAGCAGTGCAGGGTTGACCGGGGAGCTGTTTTTT. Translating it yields CASSAGLTGELFF.